This is a list of T cell receptor beta chains from one sample in a study of naive and memory T cell subsets. One entry per CDR3 protein, called by TCRdb with MiXCR from the 5' RACE reads. This table has more than 45,000 distinct CDR3 sequences, 7% to 8.5% appearing once. The receptors here all came from a male donor in good health. CDR3s include the opening cysteine and the closing phenylalanine or tryptophan. The D gene is left open where the match is weak. Clone sizes are given selectively: once, few, many, or a class where the clone is expanded.

J,size,V,D,DNA,CDR3
TRBJ1-1,many,TRBV28,.,TGTGCCAGCAAGTTAGGGGGGACTGAAGCTTTCTTT,CASKLGGTEAFF
TRBJ1-2,few,TRBV6-5,TRBD1,TGTGCCAGCAGTTACTCCGGACAGGCTGGAGGCTACACCTTC,CASSYSGQAGGYTF
TRBJ2-7,.,TRBV11-2,.,TGTGCCAGCAGCGGTACGCGCAGGCGTAATTTCGAGCAGTACTTC,CASSGTRRRNFEQYF
TRBJ2-1,many,TRBV6-5,TRBD2,TGTGCCAGCAGTTACTCGTACGGGACTAGCGGGAAGTATGAGCAGTTCTTC,CASSYSYGTSGKYEQFF
TRBJ2-3,.,TRBV29-1,TRBD2,TGCAGCGTCGCCCCACGGGGGGTCATCACAGATACGCAGTATTTT,CSVAPRGVITDTQYF
TRBJ2-5,.,TRBV6-1,.,TGTGCCATCAGCCCCCAGGGTAGAGGGGAGACCCAGTACTTC,CAISPQGRGETQYF
TRBJ2-3,many,TRBV18,.,TGTGCCAGCTCACCACCACGGCAGCCGGAAGGCACAGATACGCAGTATTTT,CASSPPRQPEGTDTQYF
TRBJ1-2,.,TRBV2,.,TGTGCCAGCAGTCAACAGGGCTATGGCTACACCTTC,CASSQQGYGYTF
TRBJ1-1,many,TRBV14,.,TGTGCCAGCAGCCAATCAGGGGTTGAAGCTTTCTTT,CASSQSGVEAFF
TRBJ2-5,few,TRBV20-1,.,TGCAGTGCTAGAGGCCCCCTTTGGACCCAAGAGACCCAGTACTTC,CSARGPLWTQETQYF
TRBJ2-7,many,TRBV27,TRBD2,TGTGCCAGCAGAAGCGGGATGGGACCCTACGAGCAGTACTTC,CASRSGMGPYEQYF
TRBJ1-1,many,TRBV20-1,.,TGCAGTGCTGCCGGGGGGGGTGGAACTGAAGCTTTCTTT,CSAAGGGGTEAFF
TRBJ2-7,few,TRBV12-3/TRBV12-4,.,TGTGCCAGCAGTTTATCCGGCCAGCACCCCTACGAGCAGTACTTC,CASSLSGQHPYEQYF
TRBJ2-1,many,TRBV29-1,TRBD2,TGCAGCGGGGGAGGGGTTGGGAACAATGAGCAGTTCTTC,CSGGGVGNNEQFF
TRBJ2-7,few,TRBV14,TRBD1,TGTGCCAGCAGCCCGGGACAGTACGGGTGGGGCTACGAGCAGTACTTC,CASSPGQYGWGYEQYF
TRBJ2-7,.,TRBV30,TRBD1,TGTGCCTGGAGCATAACAGGGGACCACGAGCAGTACTTC,CAWSITGDHEQYF
TRBJ1-1,.,TRBV27,TRBD1,TGTGCCAGCAGAGGACAGGGCAGAACTGAAGCTTTCTTT,CASRGQGRTEAFF
TRBJ1-1,few,TRBV2,.,TGTGCCAGCACAGGGTACTCTGAAGCTTTCTTT,CASTGYSEAFF
TRBJ1-2,many,TRBV20-1,.,TGCAGTGCTAGTTCCAGGACGGACTATGGCTACACCTTC,CSASSRTDYGYTF
TRBJ1-2,few,TRBV3-1,.,TGTGCCAGCAGCCAAGATTCGGCAGGAGCTAACTATGGCTACACCTTC,CASSQDSAGANYGYTF
TRBJ2-3,few,TRBV20-1,.,TGCAGTGCTAGAGATCGACGGGCCAGGGTCTCAGATACGCAGTATTTT,CSARDRRARVSDTQYF
TRBJ2-1,.,TRBV19,.,TGTGCCAGTAGTATTGACAACTCCTACAATGAGCAGTTCTTC,CASSIDNSYNEQFF
TRBJ1-5,.,TRBV20-1,.,TGCAGTGCCAGCGCCGGGATTGGGGGTCAGCCCCAGCATTTT,CSASAGIGGQPQHF
TRBJ2-7,few,TRBV6-2/TRBV6-3,.,TGTGCCAGCAGTTACGGTACAGTAAGCTCCTACGAGCAGTACTTC,CASSYGTVSSYEQYF
TRBJ2-7,.,TRBV29-1,TRBD1,TGCAGCGTAGAACTAGGACAGGGAAATTACGAGCAGTACTTC,CSVELGQGNYEQYF
TRBJ2-1,many,TRBV11-3,.,TGTGCCAGCAGCTTAGATGAGGGGGGTGAGCAGTTCTTC,CASSLDEGGEQFF
TRBJ2-2,many,TRBV30,.,TGTGCCTGGAAGAAGGGCCTTCATCCCGGGGAGCTGTTTTTT,CAWKKGLHPGELFF
TRBJ2-3,.,TRBV10-2,TRBD2,TGCGCCAGCAGTGAGGTGCCTAGCGGGACGCAGTATTTT,CASSEVPSGTQYF
TRBJ1-1,many,TRBV4-1,.,TGCGCCAGCAGCCAAGATAGTGGGAGGAGCACTGAAGCTTTCTTT,CASSQDSGRSTEAFF
TRBJ2-1,few,TRBV29-1,.,TGCAGCGCCCACGACACGGTAACGCAGTTCTTC,CSAHDTVTQFF
TRBJ2-3,many,TRBV6-5,.,TGTGCCAGCAGACCCGGACCGCAGAGAGATACGCAGTATTTT,CASRPGPQRDTQYF
TRBJ2-1,.,TRBV6-2/TRBV6-3,TRBD2,TGTGCCAGCAGGACTAGCGGGAGGAAAGATGAGCAGTTCTTC,CASRTSGRKDEQFF
TRBJ2-3,few,TRBV2,.,TGTGCCAGCAGTTCGGCAGGGGTTTTAGATACGCAGTATTTT,CASSSAGVLDTQYF
TRBJ1-3,.,TRBV27,TRBD1,TGTGCCAGCAGTTTAACAGGGGTACCAGGAAACACCATATATTTT,CASSLTGVPGNTIYF
TRBJ2-2,few,TRBV6-1,.,TGTGCCAGCAGTGAAGGGATCCGGACGGGACGGTCCGGGGAGCTGTTTTTT,CASSEGIRTGRSGELFF
TRBJ2-2,.,TRBV3-1,.,TGTGCCAGCAGCCAAAGGATCGGGGAGCTGTTTTTT,CASSQRIGELFF
TRBJ2-2,many,TRBV29-1,TRBD2,TGCAGCGTTTCACTAGCGGACGGGGAGCTGTTTTTT,CSVSLADGELFF
TRBJ2-5,many,TRBV3-1,.,TGTGCCAGCGTAAATACGATGGAGGGAAACACAATAGAGACCCAGTACTTC,CASVNTMEGNTIETQYF
TRBJ2-2,few,TRBV29-1,.,TGCAGCGTTGTGCTGGGGAGTAACACCGGGGAGCTGTTTTTT,CSVVLGSNTGELFF
TRBJ1-6,.,TRBV2,.,TGTGCCAGCAGTGAAATGGGGTCCTATAATTCACCCCTCCACTTT,CASSEMGSYNSPLHF
TRBJ2-3,many,TRBV6-2/TRBV6-3,TRBD2,TGTGCCAGCAGTACACTAGCGGGGGACCCAACAGATACGCAGTATTTT,CASSTLAGDPTDTQYF
TRBJ2-7,many,TRBV20-1,TRBD2,TGCAGTGCCAGAGTAGCGGGAAGTTCTTTCGAGCAGTACTTC,CSARVAGSSFEQYF
TRBJ2-7,.,TRBV4-1,.,TGCGCCAGCAGCCCAACCACAGGGCCTAGGTCCTACGAGCAGTACTTC,CASSPTTGPRSYEQYF
TRBJ2-5,.,TRBV20-1,.,TGCAGTGCTCCGACGGGAGAGACCCAGTACTTC,CSAPTGETQYF
TRBJ1-2,few,TRBV5-1,.,TGCGCCAGCAGCTTGACCACGGCTAACTATGGCTACACCTTC,CASSLTTANYGYTF
TRBJ2-3,many,TRBV29-1,.,TGCAGCGTTGGTAGCGCGGATGTAGATACGCAGTATTTT,CSVGSADVDTQYF
TRBJ2-7,many,TRBV20-1,.,TGCAGTGCTAGAGACGGCGGGGCAGACGAGCAGTACTTC,CSARDGGADEQYF
TRBJ2-1,.,TRBV29-1,TRBD2,TGCAGCGCTAGCGGGAGAGGCGATGAGCAGTTCTTC,CSASGRGDEQFF
TRBJ2-7,many,TRBV7-8,TRBD2,TGTGCCAGCAGCTCCAACTATCTAGCGGGAGGTCACGAGCAGTACTTC,CASSSNYLAGGHEQYF
TRBJ1-2,.,TRBV11-2,.,TGTGCCAGCAGCTTAGAGTTTGAGGGCTACACCTTC,CASSLEFEGYTF
TRBJ2-2,many,TRBV6-6,TRBD2,TGTGCCAGCAACACACAATCTAGCGGGAGGATGGAGGCCGGGGAGCTGTTTTTT,CASNTQSSGRMEAGELFF
TRBJ1-1,many,TRBV10-3,TRBD1,TGTGCCATCAGTGGGTCGCCGGGACAGGGCTACACTGAAGCTTTCTTT,CAISGSPGQGYTEAFF
TRBJ2-3,many,TRBV6-5,.,TGTGCCAGCAGCCTGGGGGGATACACAGATACGCAGTATTTT,CASSLGGYTDTQYF
TRBJ2-1,.,TRBV11-2,.,TGTGCCAGCAGTGGGGGGCTTCAAAGCTCCTACAATGAGCAGTTCTTC,CASSGGLQSSYNEQFF
TRBJ2-1,many,TRBV6-1,.,TGTGCCAGCAGTGGGCAGGGCCTATCCTCCTACAATGAGCAGTTCTTC,CASSGQGLSSYNEQFF
TRBJ2-3,.,TRBV12-3/TRBV12-4,TRBD2,TGTGCCAGCAGTTTTGTTGCGGGAGGGCCAGGTGATACGCAGTATTTT,CASSFVAGGPGDTQYF
TRBJ1-1,.,TRBV27,TRBD1,TGTGCCAGCAGTTCGGGACAGGGTCTGAACACTGAAGCTTTCTTT,CASSSGQGLNTEAFF
TRBJ2-2,few,TRBV5-1,.,TGCGCCAGCAGCTTGGCACCGGTCCCCCTTGGCGGGGAGCTGTTTTTT,CASSLAPVPLGGELFF